This TCR beta chain was identified in a study of cytotoxic CD8 clonotypes in ibrutinib-treated CLL. Clones were read by immunoSEQ multiplex PCR, and TCRdb kept only the in-frame ones, dropping some. The repertoire holds under 150,000 clones, with 80% to 95% as singletons. Trimming cost V 3 bases and J 2 bases, with 12 bases left between them. The CDR3 loop spans 14 amino acids. CDR1 SGDLS and CDR2 YYNGEE come from the germline V gene. This clone was recorded a few times. Different DNA sequences within this sample yield the same CDR3. This TCR was sampled from a human donor with chronic lymphocytic leukemia. This specimen consisted of PBMCs, obtained after 12 months of ibrutinib treatment. The chain recombines TRBV9 with TRBJ2-7; D is perhaps TRBD1 (6 bases). The CDR3 spells CASSARQETYEQYF. The CDR3, as DNA: TGTGCCAGCAGCGCCAGACAGGAAACCTACGAGCAGTACTTC.